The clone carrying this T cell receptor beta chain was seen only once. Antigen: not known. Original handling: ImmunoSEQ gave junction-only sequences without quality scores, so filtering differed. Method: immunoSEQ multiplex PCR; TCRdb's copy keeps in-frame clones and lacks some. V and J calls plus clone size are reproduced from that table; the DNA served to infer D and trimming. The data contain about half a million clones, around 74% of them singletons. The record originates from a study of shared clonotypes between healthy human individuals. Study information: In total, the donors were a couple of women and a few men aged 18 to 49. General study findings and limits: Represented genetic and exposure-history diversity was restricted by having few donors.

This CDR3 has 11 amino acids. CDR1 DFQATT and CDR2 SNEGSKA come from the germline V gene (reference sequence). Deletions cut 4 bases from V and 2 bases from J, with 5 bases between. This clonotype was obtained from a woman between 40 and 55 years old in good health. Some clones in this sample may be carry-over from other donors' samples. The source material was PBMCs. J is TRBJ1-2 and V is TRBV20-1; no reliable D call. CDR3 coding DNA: TGCAGTGCTAACAAAAACTATGGCTACACCTTC. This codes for CSANKNYGYTF.